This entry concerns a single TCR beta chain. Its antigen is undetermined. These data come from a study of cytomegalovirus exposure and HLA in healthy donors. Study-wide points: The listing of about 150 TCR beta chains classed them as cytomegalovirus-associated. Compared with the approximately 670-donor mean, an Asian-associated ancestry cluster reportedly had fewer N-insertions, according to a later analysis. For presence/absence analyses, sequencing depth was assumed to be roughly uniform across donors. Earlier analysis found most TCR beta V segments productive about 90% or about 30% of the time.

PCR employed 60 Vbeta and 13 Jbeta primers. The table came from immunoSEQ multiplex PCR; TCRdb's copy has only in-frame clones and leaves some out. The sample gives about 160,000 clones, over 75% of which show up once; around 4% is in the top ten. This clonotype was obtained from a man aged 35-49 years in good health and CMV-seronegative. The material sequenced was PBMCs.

CDR3 in amino acids: CAISLGQGATGELFF. CDR3 in DNA: TGTGCCATCAGTTTGGGACAGGGGGCCACCGGGGAGCTGTTTTTT. J is TRBJ2-2 and V is TRBV10-3; 12 positions agree with TRBD1. CDR1 and CDR2 from the germline V gene are ENHRY and SYGVKD. Unmatched junction bases numbered 2, after V lost 5 bases and J lost 4 bases. This CDR3 region has 15 residues.